One T cell receptor beta chain is described in this entry. This record comes from a study of T cells in Graves' hyperthyroidism and ophthalmopathy. What was amplified from RNA transcripts were TCR beta CDR3 regions. Using the HTBI primer set, a first-round RT-PCR was run on the TCR CDR3. TCRdb used MiXCR to reprocess the multiplex PCR reads, holding one entry per CDR3 protein. The profile shows about 250,000 distinct CDR3 sequences, around 26% of them singletons. The germline gives CDR1 SNHLY, CDR2 FYNNEI. This CDR3 has 11 amino acids. V lost 7 bases to trimming and J lost 9 bases, with 12 bases between them.

This chain links TRBV2 with TRBJ1-1, with D unresolved. The TCR originated in a woman aged 40 to 50 with Graves' ophthalmopathy. The specimen was blood. DNA for the CDR3: TGTGCCAGCAAATTGATCAACAAAGCTTTCTTT. Translation gives CASKLINKAFF.